This entry describes one T cell receptor beta chain. The sample belongs to a study of shared clonotypes between healthy human individuals. Sequenced by immunoSEQ multiplex PCR; TCRdb stores in-frame clones only, minus some. The sample gives around 500,000 clones, around 80% of which show up once; approximately 12% is in the top ten. CDR1 SGHDT and CDR2 YYEEEE come from the germline V gene. The CDR3 has 16 residues. The V and J ends lost 1 base and 3 bases respectively, with 16 bases between them. Material for sequencing was PBMCs. This clonotype was sampled from a woman aged 40 to 50 in good health. Some clones in this sample may be carry-over from other donors' samples. The gene calls are TRBV5-6 and TRBJ2-5; D not resolved. The CDR3 here is CASSLRWQQTKETQYF. The CDR3, as DNA: TGTGCCAGCAGCTTGCGGTGGCAGCAAACTAAAGAGACCCAGTACTTC.